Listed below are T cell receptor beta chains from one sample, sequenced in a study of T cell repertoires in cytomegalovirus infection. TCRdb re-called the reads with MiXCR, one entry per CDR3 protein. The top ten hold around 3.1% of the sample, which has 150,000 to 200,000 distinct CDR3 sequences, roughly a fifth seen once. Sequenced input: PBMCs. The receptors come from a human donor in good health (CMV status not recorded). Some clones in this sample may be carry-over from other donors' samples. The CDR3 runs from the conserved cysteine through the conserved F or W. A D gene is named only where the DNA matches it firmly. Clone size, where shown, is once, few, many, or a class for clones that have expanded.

CDR3nt: TGTGCCACCAGCAGCTATAGAGAAGAGACCCAGTACTTC; CDR3aa: CATSSYREETQYF; d_gene: NA; j_gene: TRBJ2-5; v_gene: TRBV15; abundance: many
CDR3nt: TGTGCCAGCAGCCTTGAGCGGGAGGGCCATGAGCAGTTCTTC; CDR3aa: CASSLEREGHEQFF; d_gene: TRBD2; j_gene: TRBJ2-1; v_gene: TRBV11-1; abundance: many
CDR3nt: TGTGCCAGCAGTCTCGGACAGGGAGAGGACGAGCAGTACTTC; CDR3aa: CASSLGQGEDEQYF; d_gene: TRBD1; j_gene: TRBJ2-7; v_gene: TRBV28; abundance: NA
CDR3nt: TGTGCCAGCAGCTTGTCCGGGACTAGCGGTTTCCACAATGAGCAGTTCTTC; CDR3aa: CASSLSGTSGFHNEQFF; d_gene: TRBD2; j_gene: TRBJ2-1; v_gene: TRBV7-2; abundance: many
CDR3nt: TGTGCCAGCAGCTTGGGACTAGAGAACACCGGGGAGCTGTTTTTT; CDR3aa: CASSLGLENTGELFF; d_gene: TRBD2; j_gene: TRBJ2-2; v_gene: TRBV7-8; abundance: NA
CDR3nt: TGTGCCAGCAGTTACCGTACGGGTGACACTGAAGCTTTCTTT; CDR3aa: CASSYRTGDTEAFF; d_gene: NA; j_gene: TRBJ1-1; v_gene: TRBV6-5; abundance: many
CDR3nt: TGTGCCAGCAGCTCAGGACAGGGCCAAGAGACCCAGTACTTC; CDR3aa: CASSSGQGQETQYF; d_gene: TRBD1; j_gene: TRBJ2-5; v_gene: TRBV5-4; abundance: NA
CDR3nt: TGTGCCAGCAGTCGCGGACTAGCGGGAGGTCCTACGCAGTATTTT; CDR3aa: CASSRGLAGGPTQYF; d_gene: TRBD2; j_gene: TRBJ2-3; v_gene: TRBV6-2/TRBV6-3; abundance: NA
CDR3nt: TGTGCCAGCAGTTACGGAGGGGCCACCATGGATGGCTACACCTTC; CDR3aa: CASSYGGATMDGYTF; d_gene: NA; j_gene: TRBJ1-2; v_gene: TRBV6-6; abundance: few
CDR3nt: TGTGCCAGCAGCGGGACAGGGGACCTCAATAAGCAGTTCTTC; CDR3aa: CASSGTGDLNKQFF; d_gene: TRBD1; j_gene: TRBJ2-1; v_gene: TRBV6-4; abundance: NA
CDR3nt: TGTGCCAGCAGCTTAGACCAGGCGACGCGGCCCCAGCATTTT; CDR3aa: CASSLDQATRPQHF; d_gene: NA; j_gene: TRBJ1-5; v_gene: TRBV7-9; abundance: NA
CDR3nt: TGTGCCAGCAGTCCCCAGCTAGGGGTAGCCGTCGAGCAGTACTTC; CDR3aa: CASSPQLGVAVEQYF; d_gene: NA; j_gene: TRBJ2-7; v_gene: TRBV28; abundance: NA
CDR3nt: TGCGCCAGCAGCTTGTCGCGGGCGTACACCGGGGAGCTGTTTTTT; CDR3aa: CASSLSRAYTGELFF; d_gene: NA; j_gene: TRBJ2-2; v_gene: TRBV5-1; abundance: few
CDR3nt: TGTGCCAGCAGCCGGGCAGCGAACACTGAAGCTTTCTTT; CDR3aa: CASSRAANTEAFF; d_gene: NA; j_gene: TRBJ1-1; v_gene: TRBV7-9; abundance: NA
CDR3nt: TGTGCCAGCAGGTTTGGGGAAGAGCTGTTTTTT; CDR3aa: CASRFGEELFF; d_gene: NA; j_gene: TRBJ2-2; v_gene: TRBV7-8; abundance: many
CDR3nt: TGCGCCAGCAGCCCGGGACTAGCGGGCCATTCCTACGAGCAGTACTTC; CDR3aa: CASSPGLAGHSYEQYF; d_gene: TRBD2; j_gene: TRBJ2-7; v_gene: TRBV5-1; abundance: NA
CDR3nt: TGCGCCAGCTTCGACACCTCCGGGGCAGATACGCAGTATTTT; CDR3aa: CASFDTSGADTQYF; d_gene: NA; j_gene: TRBJ2-3; v_gene: TRBV5-1; abundance: NA
CDR3nt: TGTGCCAGCAGCTTGGCAGACGGGAAGACCCAGTACTTC; CDR3aa: CASSLADGKTQYF; d_gene: NA; j_gene: TRBJ2-5; v_gene: TRBV5-6; abundance: few
CDR3nt: TGTGCCAGCAGCTTAGACAGGCAGCCCCAGCATTTT; CDR3aa: CASSLDRQPQHF; d_gene: NA; j_gene: TRBJ1-5; v_gene: TRBV7-8; abundance: few
CDR3nt: TGCGCCAGCAGCTCCACATCCGGGACCGTTTTAGATACGCAGTATTTT; CDR3aa: CASSSTSGTVLDTQYF; d_gene: NA; j_gene: TRBJ2-3; v_gene: TRBV5-1; abundance: NA
CDR3nt: TGTGCCAGTAGGACAGGTACCTACGAGCAGTACTTC; CDR3aa: CASRTGTYEQYF; d_gene: NA; j_gene: TRBJ2-7; v_gene: TRBV19; abundance: many
CDR3nt: TGCAGCGTTGCGGGGGGCTCTAACAGTAATGAAAAACTGTTTTTT; CDR3aa: CSVAGGSNSNEKLFF; d_gene: NA; j_gene: TRBJ1-4; v_gene: TRBV29-1; abundance: few
CDR3nt: TGTGCCAGCAGCTTAGATGGGGGGGGGCAGTACTTC; CDR3aa: CASSLDGGGQYF; d_gene: TRBD2; j_gene: TRBJ2-7; v_gene: TRBV7-2; abundance: once
CDR3nt: TGTGCCAGCAGCCCCGGCGGGCCTAGCGGGAGGAGGGAGACCCAGTACTTC; CDR3aa: CASSPGGPSGRRETQYF; d_gene: TRBD2; j_gene: TRBJ2-5; v_gene: TRBV7-3; abundance: few
CDR3nt: TGTGCCAGCAGTTTATCTGTAGAGACCCAGTACTTC; CDR3aa: CASSLSVETQYF; d_gene: NA; j_gene: TRBJ2-5; v_gene: TRBV12-3/TRBV12-4; abundance: few
CDR3nt: TGCAGTGCTAGTGGGGGTTCTAGGGTCACCTACAATGAGCAGTTCTTC; CDR3aa: CSASGGSRVTYNEQFF; d_gene: NA; j_gene: TRBJ2-1; v_gene: TRBV20-1; abundance: NA
CDR3nt: TGTGCCAGCAGCTTCCACTTAACAGGGGGGAGATCACCCCTCCACTTT; CDR3aa: CASSFHLTGGRSPLHF; d_gene: TRBD1; j_gene: TRBJ1-6; v_gene: TRBV28; abundance: few
CDR3nt: TGTGCCAGCAGTTTAAAGATGGGCAATGAAGCTTTCTTT; CDR3aa: CASSLKMGNEAFF; d_gene: NA; j_gene: TRBJ1-1; v_gene: TRBV12-3/TRBV12-4; abundance: few
CDR3nt: TGTGCCAGCAGTGAAGTCAGAGGGCCGGAAGCTTTCTTT; CDR3aa: CASSEVRGPEAFF; d_gene: NA; j_gene: TRBJ1-1; v_gene: TRBV2; abundance: few
CDR3nt: TGTGCCACCAGGACAGGACAGGACAACATCATTACAGCTAACTATGGCTACACCTTC; CDR3aa: CATRTGQDNIITANYGYTF; d_gene: TRBD1; j_gene: TRBJ1-2; v_gene: TRBV15; abundance: NA
CDR3nt: TGCAGTGCTAGTGATCCAGCCTCCCCGGGCTATGGCTACACCTTC; CDR3aa: CSASDPASPGYGYTF; d_gene: NA; j_gene: TRBJ1-2; v_gene: TRBV20-1; abundance: few
CDR3nt: TGTGCCAGTAGTAAACCACTAAGAACGGTGGAGCGCCTCCACTTT; CDR3aa: CASSKPLRTVERLHF; d_gene: NA; j_gene: TRBJ1-6; v_gene: TRBV19; abundance: few
CDR3nt: TGCAGTGCTGAGCAGGCGCTTGGCTACACCTTC; CDR3aa: CSAEQALGYTF; d_gene: NA; j_gene: TRBJ1-2; v_gene: TRBV20-1; abundance: NA
CDR3nt: TGTGCCAGCAGTTTCGGCACTAGCGAAGACAATGAGCAGTTCTTC; CDR3aa: CASSFGTSEDNEQFF; d_gene: TRBD2; j_gene: TRBJ2-1; v_gene: TRBV12-3/TRBV12-4; abundance: NA
CDR3nt: TGTGCCAGCAGATCCACAGGGCAAACCTACGAGCAGTACTTC; CDR3aa: CASRSTGQTYEQYF; d_gene: NA; j_gene: TRBJ2-7; v_gene: TRBV25-1; abundance: few
CDR3nt: TGTGCCAGCAGCCGGACTAGCGAACCGTACAATGAGCAGTTCTTC; CDR3aa: CASSRTSEPYNEQFF; d_gene: TRBD2; j_gene: TRBJ2-1; v_gene: TRBV14; abundance: many
CDR3nt: TGCGCCAGCAGCTTCACAGGGGGATTGGAAAAACTGTTTTTT; CDR3aa: CASSFTGGLEKLFF; d_gene: TRBD1; j_gene: TRBJ1-4; v_gene: TRBV5-1; abundance: NA
CDR3nt: TGTGCCAGCAGTTTCGGGGCGGGACAGGGTGCCACTGAAGCTTTCTTT; CDR3aa: CASSFGAGQGATEAFF; d_gene: TRBD1; j_gene: TRBJ1-1; v_gene: TRBV12-3/TRBV12-4; abundance: once
CDR3nt: TGTGCCAGTACCTTCAATCCCCGGAGCTCTGGGGCCAACGTCCTGACTTTC; CDR3aa: CASTFNPRSSGANVLTF; d_gene: NA; j_gene: TRBJ2-6; v_gene: TRBV19; abundance: NA
CDR3nt: TGTGCCAGCAGCCAGGGACTAGCGAAAGAGACCCAGTACTTC; CDR3aa: CASSQGLAKETQYF; d_gene: TRBD2; j_gene: TRBJ2-5; v_gene: TRBV5-6; abundance: few
CDR3nt: TGTGCCAGCAGTGAATTTTTTGTCCGGACGGAGCGGGAAAATGAGCAGTTCTTC; CDR3aa: CASSEFFVRTERENEQFF; d_gene: TRBD2; j_gene: TRBJ2-1; v_gene: TRBV25-1; abundance: NA
CDR3nt: TGTGCCAGCAGCGGAAGCGGGTGGAACACCGGGGAGCTGTTTTTT; CDR3aa: CASSGSGWNTGELFF; d_gene: NA; j_gene: TRBJ2-2; v_gene: TRBV5-4; abundance: NA
CDR3nt: TGTGCCAGCAGCTACAGGCGGGGGGTTCTAGACACTGAAGCTTTCTTT; CDR3aa: CASSYRRGVLDTEAFF; d_gene: NA; j_gene: TRBJ1-1; v_gene: TRBV7-8; abundance: many
CDR3nt: TGTGCCAGCAGTTTAATTGGACACCGGAATGGAAACTATGGCTACACCTTC; CDR3aa: CASSLIGHRNGNYGYTF; d_gene: NA; j_gene: TRBJ1-2; v_gene: TRBV28; abundance: many
CDR3nt: TGTGCCAGCAGGGGGGCTTTATCTGGCTACACCTTC; CDR3aa: CASRGALSGYTF; d_gene: NA; j_gene: TRBJ1-2; v_gene: TRBV9; abundance: few
CDR3nt: TGTGCCAGCAGTCCACAGGGAAACGAGCAGTACTTC; CDR3aa: CASSPQGNEQYF; d_gene: NA; j_gene: TRBJ2-7; v_gene: TRBV7-9; abundance: NA
CDR3nt: TGTGCCAGCAGCACAATGGGGACGGCTAACTATGGCTACACCTTC; CDR3aa: CASSTMGTANYGYTF; d_gene: NA; j_gene: TRBJ1-2; v_gene: TRBV7-2; abundance: NA
CDR3nt: TGTGCCAGCAGTTTTGGAGGCCCTGTCGACACTGAAGCTTTCTTT; CDR3aa: CASSFGGPVDTEAFF; d_gene: NA; j_gene: TRBJ1-1; v_gene: TRBV28; abundance: many
CDR3nt: TGTGCCAGCAGCGTGACAGGGAGCTCCTACGAGCAGTACTTC; CDR3aa: CASSVTGSSYEQYF; d_gene: TRBD1; j_gene: TRBJ2-7; v_gene: TRBV7-6; abundance: many
CDR3nt: TGTGCCAGCAGCAAGGGGTCCGGGCCCTATGGCTACACCTTC; CDR3aa: CASSKGSGPYGYTF; d_gene: NA; j_gene: TRBJ1-2; v_gene: TRBV7-2; abundance: few
CDR3nt: TGTGCCAGTAGTATTGACAGGAGAGGTGAGCAGTTCTTC; CDR3aa: CASSIDRRGEQFF; d_gene: NA; j_gene: TRBJ2-1; v_gene: TRBV19; abundance: few
CDR3nt: TGTGCCAGCAGTTTACTGATAAGCTCTGGAAACACCATATATTTT; CDR3aa: CASSLLISSGNTIYF; d_gene: NA; j_gene: TRBJ1-3; v_gene: TRBV28; abundance: few
CDR3nt: TGTGCCAGCAGTGATTCTACCCTGGAGTACGAGCAGTACTTC; CDR3aa: CASSDSTLEYEQYF; d_gene: NA; j_gene: TRBJ2-7; v_gene: TRBV2; abundance: NA
CDR3nt: TGTGCCACCAGCAGAGACTTTAATGAAAAACTGTTTTTT; CDR3aa: CATSRDFNEKLFF; d_gene: NA; j_gene: TRBJ1-4; v_gene: TRBV15; abundance: once
CDR3nt: TGCAGTGCCAGACCCATAACAGGGGGTGACTGGTCCAAAAACATTCAGTACTTC; CDR3aa: CSARPITGGDWSKNIQYF; d_gene: TRBD1; j_gene: TRBJ2-4; v_gene: TRBV20-1; abundance: NA
CDR3nt: TGTGCCAGTAGCTACTCTGGGACAGGGGGTAATCAGCCCCAGCATTTT; CDR3aa: CASSYSGTGGNQPQHF; d_gene: TRBD1; j_gene: TRBJ1-5; v_gene: TRBV19; abundance: NA
CDR3nt: TGTGCCAGCAGTTCGTCCGGGGGGCCTAATGAAAAACTGTTTTTT; CDR3aa: CASSSSGGPNEKLFF; d_gene: NA; j_gene: TRBJ1-4; v_gene: TRBV28; abundance: few